This T cell receptor (beta chain) was sequenced during a study of T cells in localized non-small cell lung cancer. Notes on the study in general: Longer survival (overall) was linked to higher T cell density in blood. Clonality of T cells reached its maximum in uninvolved adjacent lung, surpassing tumor. Only one tumor region went through sequencing, so heterogeneity may still be there. Median about 56 top-100 tumor clones were shared with paired adjacent lung.

Points on this clone: No antigen is known for it.

The assay was immunoSEQ multiplex PCR, and TCRdb's table has in-frame clones only and misses some. Here the sample spans 78,000 or so clones, approximately 84% being singletons. The CDR3 loop spans 17 amino acids. Germline V gives CDR1 SGHAT, CDR2 FQNNGV. Trimming took 0 bases from V and 4 from J; bases not matched to a gene: 9. The material was peripheral blood, obtained before any cancer treatment. The chain uses TRBV11-2 and TRBJ2-7; 10 bases match TRBD1. The sequence was obtained from a man between 40 and 75 years old with stage I lung adenocarcinoma. The CDR3 DNA follows: TGTGCCAGCAGCTTAGACATGCAGACAGGGGGCATATACGAGCAGTACTTC. Protein sequence: CASSLDMQTGGIYEQYF.